These 25 T cell receptor beta chains came from one sample sequenced in a study of CD8 T cells in ankylosing spondylitis (dated by TCRdb to the late 2010s). Library construction relied on 5' RACE. TCRdb records Illumina HiSeq 2500 as the sequencer. TCRdb applied fastp at Q25 and MiXCR to the public reads, then kept only in-frame beta chains. Entries are consolidated by CDR3 protein sequence, retaining the most common genes and DNA. The sample table holds around 99,000 distinct CDR3 sequences, of which 8.8% were seen once. Of the sample, approximately 5.5% is held by the ten largest clones. Sequences were obtained from blood, either unsorted or a sorted T cell fraction (not recorded which). These receptors all come from a male donor with ankylosing spondylitis or in good health (not recorded which).

This clonotype was recorded a few times. This chain uses TRBV18 with TRBJ2-3; no clear D. Trimming removed 5 bases at V and 1 base at J, with 7 bases between. Looked up from germline, CDR1 is KGHSH and CDR2 is LQKENI. There are 13 residues in the CDR3. The CDR3 DNA reads TGTGCCAGCTCAGTATCTCGCACAGATACGCAGTATTTT. Encoded protein: CASSVSRTDTQYF.

At least ten counts were recorded for this clonotype. The CDR3 nucleotides are TGTGCCAGCAGTTTAAGGACGGACTACAATGAGCAGTTCTTC. Amino acids: CASSLRTDYNEQFF. The V and J genes are TRBV12-3 or TRBV12-4 and TRBJ2-1; the D is unclear. Trimming removed 2 bases at V and 3 bases at J, with 8 bases between. The CDR3 has 14 amino acids.

This clonotype has at least ten counts. The chain couples TRBV27 to TRBJ2-5; the match to TRBD1 covers 8 bases. The V gene end was trimmed by 3 bases and the J gene end by 7 bases; junction bases not matched to a gene: 13. The CDR3 loop spans 16 amino acids. Per germline, CDR1 MNHEY and CDR2 SMNVEV (reference sequence). The CDR3 spells CASSFQSGTGGGTQYF. The CDR3, as DNA: TGTGCCAGCAGTTTCCAGTCCGGGACAGGAGGGGGGACCCAGTACTTC.

This clonotype was seen a handful of times. The CDR3 is CAWRNIRGQNYGYTF. The DNA of the CDR3 is TGTGCCTGGAGAAACATCAGGGGCCAGAACTATGGCTACACCTTC. The genes are TRBV30 and TRBJ1-2; a possible D gene is TRBD1 (6 bases). The CDR3 loop spans 15 amino acids. The ends were cut back, 3 bases at V and 2 bases at J, with 16 bases in the middle. The germline CDR1 and CDR2 sequences are GTSNPN and SVGIG (reference sequence). The whole variable domain, remainder taken from reference TRBV30 and TRBJ1-2, is SQTIHQWPATLVQPVGSPLSLECTVEGTSNPNLYWYRQAAGRGLQLLFYSVGIGQISSEVPQNLSASRPQDRQFILSSKKLLLSDSGFYLCAWRNIRGQNYGYTFGSGTRLTVV.

This clonotype was seen many times. The J gene is TRBJ2-7, the V gene TRBV5-6; D is perhaps TRBD1 (5 bases). V lost 4 bases, J lost 1 base, and 6 bases lay in between. The CDR3 spans 12 residues. Germline V CDR1 and CDR2: SGHDT, YYEEEE. CDR3 bases: TGTGCCAGCAGCCGGACATCCTACGAGCAGTACTTC. Translating it yields CASSRTSYEQYF.

By sample fraction, this clonotype is medium-sized (0.01 to 0.1%). The chain couples TRBV5-1 to TRBJ1-2; D is ambiguous. CDR1 and CDR2 (germline): SGHRS, YFSETQ. With 0 bases removed from V and 13 bases from J, the gap between germline ends came to 13 bases. This CDR3 is 12 amino acids long. Here the CDR3 reads CASSLEGAPVTF. The DNA for the CDR3 is TGCGCCAGCAGCTTGGAGGGTGCCCCCGTCACCTTC.

Remarks on this clonotype: Being one base from a much bigger clone, this may be a read error. The V and J genes are TRBV7-8 and TRBJ1-1; the D gene is possibly TRBD1 (5 bases). The CDR3 is 17 residues long. The V and J ends lost 4 bases and 0 bases respectively, with 18 bases between them. Germline V gene lookup returns CDR1 SGHVS and CDR2 FQNEAQ. The DNA of the CDR3 is TGTGCCAGCAGCTCAAGGATCAGGGAGCTAATGAACACTGAAGCTTTCTTT. Protein sequence: CASSSRIRELMNTEAFF. The complete variable domain, with remaining parts taken from reference TRBV7-8 and TRBJ1-1, reads GAGVSQSPRYKVAKRGQDVALRCDPISGHVSLFWYQQALGQGPEFLTYFQNEAQLDKSGLPSDRFFAERPEGSVSTLKIQRTQQEDSAVYLCASSSRIRELMNTEAFFGQGTRLTVV.

The chain employs TRBV7-3 and TRBJ2-6; tentative D call: TRBD1 (7 bases). Trimming left V 6 bases short and J 0 bases short, with 21 bases between. Germline CDR1 SGHTA, CDR2 FQGTGA. CDR3 length equals 19 residues. The CDR3, as DNA: TGTGCCAGCAGATACGGGGGTCCACAGGGGAGCTCTGGGGCCAACGTCCTGACTTTC. It translates to CASRYGGPQGSSGANVLTF. The full variable domain, with the rest looked up from reference TRBV7-3 and TRBJ2-6, is GAGVSQTPSNKVTEKGKYVELRCDPISGHTALYWYRQSLGQGPEFLIYFQGTGAADDSGLPNDRFFAVRPEGSVSTLKIQRTERGDSAVYLCASRYGGPQGSSGANVLTFGAGSRLTVL.

This clonotype was seen a handful of times. This sequence joins TRBV19 and TRBJ1-5; D remains ambiguous. The CDR3 extends over 13 amino acids. Germline V gene lookup returns CDR1 LNHDA and CDR2 SQIVND (reference sequence). V was pared by 5 bases and J by 5 bases, with 10 bases between. The chain's CDR3 is CASSGSRDQPQHF. The CDR3 DNA reads TGTGCCAGTAGTGGCTCGAGAGATCAGCCCCAGCATTTT.

The chain joins TRBV6-5 to TRBJ2-5, with a tentative D call TRBD1 (6 bases). Trimming left V 0 bases short and J 1 base short, with 12 bases between. The CDR3 loop spans 16 amino acids. Looked up from germline, CDR1 is MNHEY and CDR2 is SVGAGI. The CDR3 region is CASSYSSRGAQETQYF. The CDR3, as DNA: TGTGCCAGCAGTTACTCGAGCAGGGGAGCCCAAGAGACCCAGTACTTC.

This clonotype has at least ten counts. The chain couples TRBV5-5 to TRBJ2-7, with D perhaps matching TRBD2 (5 bases). The CDR3 loop spans 15 amino acids. Germline values: CDR1 SGHKS, CDR2 YYEKEE (reference sequence). Trimming pared 4 bases from V and 2 bases from J, leaving 16 bases between. Written as DNA, the CDR3 is TGTGCCAGCAGCCGCGAGGGCAGCGAACCCTACGAGCAGTACTTC. Its translation: CASSREGSEPYEQYF. Supplemented by reference TRBV5-5 and TRBJ2-7, the full variable domain reads DAGVTQSPTHLIKTRGQQVTLRCSPISGHKSVSWYQQVLGQGPQFIFQYYEKEERGRGNFPDRFSARQFPNYSSELNVNALLLGDSALYLCASSREGSEPYEQYFGPGTRLTVT.

This clonotype came up many times. This chain joins TRBV28 and TRBJ1-6; 9 nucleotides match TRBD1. This CDR3 spans 14 amino acids. CDR1 and CDR2 (germline): MDHEN, SYDVKM. Trimming cost V 4 bases and J 7 bases; bases outside gene matches: 2. This chain's CDR3 is CASSYGTGNSPLHF. The DNA for the CDR3 is TGTGCCAGCAGTTACGGGACAGGGAATTCACCCCTCCACTTT.

The chain joins TRBV20-1 to TRBJ1-3, with TRBD1 as a possible D gene (5 bases). Per germline, CDR1 DFQATT and CDR2 SNEGSKA (reference sequence). The CDR3 totals 14 residues. V dropped 6 bases and J dropped 3 bases, with 15 bases sitting between them. CDR3 region: CSAPTGGGGNTIYF. CDR3 in DNA: TGCAGTGCCCCCACGGGGGGGGGTGGAAACACCATATATTTT.

There are many counts of this clonotype. J is TRBJ2-1 and V is TRBV5-6, with 11 bases lining up with TRBD2. Per the germline V gene, CDR1 is SGHDT and CDR2 is YYEEEE. J was trimmed by 8 bases and V by 2 bases; bases with no gene match: 3. CDR3 length: 14 amino acids. CDR3 loop: CASSFSGGAYEQFF. The CDR3 nucleotides are TGTGCCAGCAGCTTTAGCGGGGGGGCGTATGAGCAGTTCTTC.

This clonotype showed up just a few times. The V and J genes are TRBV7-3 and TRBJ1-1; D may be TRBD1 (6 bases). The CDR3 sequence is 13 residues long. CDR1 is SGHTA and CDR2 is FQGTGA in the germline V gene. Trimming took 3 bases from V and 11 from J, leaving 16 bases between them. The CDR3 spells CASSFTQGSQAFF. The CDR3 DNA sequence: TGTGCCAGCAGCTTCACCCAGGGGAGTCAGGCTTTCTTT.

This clonotype was counted at least ten times. The J gene is TRBJ1-2, the V gene TRBV7-9, with D unclear. The germline V and J ends were trimmed by 1 base and 4 bases, with 7 bases remaining between them. Germline V lookup: CDR1 SEHNR, CDR2 FQNEAQ (reference sequence). The CDR3 covers 13 residues. Here the CDR3 DNA reads TGTGCCAGCAGCTTAGATGCAGTCTATGGCTACACCTTC. Encoded protein: CASSLDAVYGYTF.

This clonotype was seen ten or more times. The V gene is TRBV5-1, the J gene TRBJ2-7; 11 bases fit TRBD2. V shed 4 bases, J shed 0 bases, and the junction held 6 bases outside the gene matches. The germline CDR1 and CDR2 sequences are SGHRS and YFSETQ. There are 16 residues in the CDR3. As DNA, the CDR3 is TGCGCCAGCAGCCCTCTAGCGGGGGGACGCTCCTACGAGCAGTACTTC. Its protein is CASSPLAGGRSYEQYF.

CDR3 loop: CASSRDSPLTNYGYTF. In DNA, the CDR3 is TGTGCCAGTAGTAGGGACAGCCCGCTCACTAACTATGGCTACACCTTC. The rearrangement joins TRBV19 to TRBJ1-2, with TRBD1 matching 7 bases. This CDR3 has 16 residues. With 4 bases clipped from V and 0 bases from J, the junction kept 8 bases outside the gene matches. CDR1 and CDR2 from the germline V gene are LNHDA and SQIVND (reference sequence).

This clonotype was found many times. The chain uses TRBV6-1 and TRBJ2-1, with a weak D call TRBD1 (5 bases). Germline CDR1 and CDR2: MNHNS and SASEGT. The V end was cut by 8 bases, the J end by 6 bases, with 8 bases between. The CDR3 consists of 11 residues. This CDR3 reads CASAGRNEQFF. The CDR3 coding sequence is TGTGCCAGCGCAGGGCGCAATGAGCAGTTCTTC.

V usage is TRBV29-1 and J usage is TRBJ1-2; the match to TRBD1 covers 10 bases. The germline gives CDR1 SQVTM, CDR2 ANQGSEA. Unmatched junction bases numbered 12, after V lost 0 bases and J lost 8 bases. The CDR3 length is 16 residues. The CDR3 here is CSVEDQGPTGGRGYTF. CDR3 in DNA: TGCAGCGTTGAAGATCAGGGCCCGACAGGGGGCCGGGGCTACACCTTC.

This clonotype was seen ten or more times. The chain has TRBV28 and TRBJ1-4, with 9 bases lining up with TRBD1. Germline CDR1 reads MDHEN; CDR2 reads SYDVKM. V shed 6 bases and J 8 bases; nucleotides not matched to a gene: 16. CDR3 length: 17 residues. DNA for the CDR3: TGTGCCAGCAGATTTAGTGTTGGGGACAGGGACGGGGAAAAACTGTTTTTT. It encodes CASRFSVGDRDGEKLFF.

This clonotype was observed many times. This chain links TRBV3-1 with TRBJ1-2, with D possibly matching TRBD1 (5 bases). Looked up from germline, CDR1 is LGHDT and CDR2 is YNNKEL (reference sequence). Trimming left V 0 bases short and J 10 bases short, with 15 bases between. This CDR3 comprises 14 residues. The CDR3 loop reads CASSQDRSPRVYTF. The DNA of the CDR3 is TGTGCCAGCAGCCAAGATCGGAGCCCCAGGGTCTACACCTTC.

In the case of this clonotype: This could be a read error, since a much larger clone is one nucleotide away. This rearrangement joins TRBV19 to TRBJ2-3, with 8 positions matching TRBD2. Germline-derived CDR1 and CDR2 are LNHDA and SQIVND (reference sequence). This CDR3 spans 15 amino acids. V was clipped by 8 bases and J by 0 bases; unmatched bases: 7. The CDR3 here is CASGREGLSTDTQYF. The CDR3 nucleotides are TGTGCCAGTGGCCGGGAGGGACTAAGCACAGATACGCAGTATTTT. Full variable domain (remainder filled in from reference TRBV19 and TRBJ2-3): DGGITQSPKYLFRKEGQNVTLSCEQNLNHDAMYWYRQDPGQGLRLIYYSQIVNDFQKGDIAEGYSVSREKKESFPLTVTSAQKNPTAFYLCASGREGLSTDTQYFGPGTRLTVL.

This clonotype has only a few counts. The chain is built from TRBV18 and TRBJ2-3; tentatively, D is TRBD1 or TRBD2 (5 bases each). CDR1 is KGHSH and CDR2 is LQKENI in the germline V gene. The V end lost 3 bases, the J end lost 4 bases, and 11 bases lay between the germline ends. CDR3 length: 14 amino acids. The CDR3 region is CASSPGRGSDTQYF. The CDR3 nucleotides read TGTGCCAGCTCACCGGGACGTGGTTCAGATACGCAGTATTTT.

This rearrangement joins TRBV28 to TRBJ2-1; D could derive from TRBD1 or TRBD2 (7 bases each). This CDR3 is 14 amino acids long. Deletions cut 11 bases from V and 8 bases from J, with 22 bases between. Per the germline V gene, CDR1 is MDHEN and CDR2 is SYDVKM. The CDR3 bases are TGTGCCGGGAGGGACAGCGGCTTTGGGGATGAGCAGTTCTTC. Its translation is CAGRDSGFGDEQFF.